This T cell receptor beta chain was observed in a study of OX40 agonist ivuxolimab in advanced cancers. In the study overall: Partial responses were observed in three patients, of whom one had hepatocellular carcinoma and two had cutaneous melanoma. Findings and caveats of the study: Low clonal expansion, among the lowest seen, marked partial responders at 0.1-3.0 mg/kg.

Assay: immunoSEQ multiplex PCR; the TCRdb copy retains only in-frame clones and omits some. The data show approximately 90,000 clones, roughly nine tenths seen once. Germline values: CDR1 MGHRA, CDR2 YSYEKL. V trimming: 4 bases; J trimming: 9 bases; junction bases outside the gene matches: 10. CDR3 size: 15 residues. Notes on this clone: The antigen is undetermined.

Here the sequenced sample was CD4+ or CD8+ T cells sorted from blood, taken in a trial of the OX40 agonist ivuxolimab. This TCR was recovered from an adult with an advanced solid tumor such as melanoma, head and neck, liver or kidney cancer. The chain employs TRBV4-1 and TRBJ2-1, with 9 nucleotides matching TRBD2. CDR3 DNA sequence: TGCGCCAGCAGCCCATCTCCAGCGGGAGGACGTGAGCAGTTCTTC. Amino acid sequence: CASSPSPAGGREQFF.